This TCR beta chain emerged from a study of blood T cell repertoires in COVID-19. J lost 6 bases, V lost 3 bases, and 5 bases had no gene match. In germline, CDR1 is SNHLY, CDR2 FYNNEI. The CDR3 sequence is 14 residues long. Using immunoSEQ multiplex PCR, the repertoire was profiled, and TCRdb retains in-frame clones only, with some absent. In the table there are under 170,000 clones, 84% of which are singletons. The specimen sequenced was peripheral blood. The receptor's source is an older man with acute or convalescent COVID-19. This chain uses TRBV2 with TRBJ2-7; TRBD1 matches at 10 bases. CDR3 sequence: CASSEVRTGGEQYF. In DNA, the CDR3 is TGTGCCAGCAGTGAGGTGAGGACAGGGGGCGAGCAGTACTTC.